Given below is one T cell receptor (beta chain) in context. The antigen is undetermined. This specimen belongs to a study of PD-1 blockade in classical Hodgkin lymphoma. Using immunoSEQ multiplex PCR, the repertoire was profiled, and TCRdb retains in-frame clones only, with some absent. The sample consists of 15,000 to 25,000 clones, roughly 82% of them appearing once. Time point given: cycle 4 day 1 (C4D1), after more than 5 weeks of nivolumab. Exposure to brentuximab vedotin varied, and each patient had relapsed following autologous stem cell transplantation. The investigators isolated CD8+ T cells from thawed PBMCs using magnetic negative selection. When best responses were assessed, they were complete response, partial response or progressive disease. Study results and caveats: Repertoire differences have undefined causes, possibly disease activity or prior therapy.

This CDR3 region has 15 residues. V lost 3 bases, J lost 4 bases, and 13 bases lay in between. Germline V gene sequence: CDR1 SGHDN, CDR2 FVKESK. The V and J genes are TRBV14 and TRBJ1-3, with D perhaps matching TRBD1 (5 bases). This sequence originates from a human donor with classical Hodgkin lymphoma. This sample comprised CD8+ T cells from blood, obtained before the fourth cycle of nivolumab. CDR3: CASSHPRDPGNTIYF. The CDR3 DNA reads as TGTGCCAGCAGCCACCCGAGGGACCCAGGAAACACCATATATTTT. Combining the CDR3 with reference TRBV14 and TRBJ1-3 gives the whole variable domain EAGVTQFPSHSVIEKGQTVTLRCDPISGHDNLYWYRRVMGKEIKFLLHFVKESKQDESGMPNNRFLAERTGGTYSTLKVQPAELEDSGVYFCASSHPRDPGNTIYFGEGSWLTVV.